What follows are 30 T cell receptor beta chains derived from one specimen sequenced in a study of T cells in tuberculosis. Indicated time point: new active TB diagnosis, blood taken before or within 7 days of starting treatment. Repertoires were generated with immunoSEQ multiplex PCR, while TCRdb's copy carries only in-frame clones and drops some. The sample records some 49,000 clones, nearly 95% being singletons. The sample was PBMCs, taken at tuberculosis diagnosis. The receptors were gathered from an adult with tuberculosis.

The genes are TRBV27 and TRBJ2-3, with TRBD1 as a possible D gene (6 bases). The V and J ends lost 7 bases and 2 bases respectively, with 13 bases between them. The germline V gene has CDR1 MNHEY and CDR2 SMNVEV (reference sequence). The CDR3 consists of 14 residues. In DNA, the CDR3 is TGTGCCAGCACCGCCGACAGGACCACAGATACGCAGTATTTT. It codes for CASTADRTTDTQYF.

CDR3 loop: CASSLGQANTEAFF. The CDR3 DNA sequence: TGTGCCAGCAGCCTAGGACAGGCGAACACTGAAGCTTTCTTT. The rearrangement joins TRBV5-4 to TRBJ1-1; 7 bases match TRBD1. Germline V gene data show CDR1 as SGHNT and CDR2 as YYREEE (reference sequence). The CDR3 length is 14 residues. V was pared by 4 bases and J by 1 base, with 4 bases of the junction left unmatched.

J is TRBJ2-1 and V is TRBV5-5, with 8 bases that match TRBD1. The CDR3 is 15 amino acids. Germline V gene data show CDR1 as SGHKS and CDR2 as YYEKEE (reference sequence). V was pared by 1 base and J by 3 bases, with 3 bases of the junction left unmatched. The CDR3 DNA sequence: TGTGCCAGCAGCTTGTCACAGGGGGTCTACAATGAGCAGTTCTTC. This translates into CASSLSQGVYNEQFF.

The gene calls are TRBV5-1 and TRBJ2-1; 10 bases are a match to TRBD2. Germline V gene lookup returns CDR1 SGHRS and CDR2 YFSETQ. With V trimmed by 5 bases and J by 3 bases, 17 bases remained unmatched. CDR3 size: 19 residues. DNA of the CDR3: TGCGCCAGCAGGCGGTCCCTAGCGGGAGAATCGGTCGGCTACAATGAGCAGTTCTTC. It encodes CASRRSLAGESVGYNEQFF.

The gene calls are TRBV7-3 and TRBJ2-7, with D perhaps matching TRBD1 (6 bases). Germline V gene data show CDR1 as SGHTA and CDR2 as FQGTGA. This CDR3 is built from 13 residues. V was clipped by 5 bases and J by 3 bases, with 11 bases between them. Here the CDR3 DNA reads TGTGCCAGCAGCAATACAGGGCTCTACGAGCAGTACTTC. It yields the protein CASSNTGLYEQYF. The full variable domain, completed using reference TRBV7-3 and TRBJ2-7, is GAGVSQTPSNKVTEKGKYVELRCDPISGHTALYWYRQSLGQGPEFLIYFQGTGAADDSGLPNDRFFAVRPEGSVSTLKIQRTERGDSAVYLCASSNTGLYEQYFGPGTRLTVT.

The chain has TRBV7-2 and TRBJ2-7; D call uncertain. The ends were cut back, 1 base at V and 3 bases at J, with 13 bases in the middle. Per germline, CDR1 SGHTA and CDR2 FQGNSA. This CDR3 comprises 15 residues. In DNA form, the CDR3 reads TGTGCCAGCAGCTTAGATTCGGCCAGGATCTACGAGCAGTACTTC. This encodes CASSLDSARIYEQYF.

The gene calls are TRBV7-6 and TRBJ2-5; D is possibly TRBD1 (5 bases). This CDR3 has 11 residues. CDR1 and CDR2 (germline): SGHVS, FNYEAQ. V dropped 5 bases and J dropped 4 bases, with 5 bases sitting between them. CDR3 loop: CASSQGETQYF. The CDR3 bases are TGTGCCAGCAGCCAGGGAGAGACCCAGTACTTC.

The rearrangement uses TRBV15 and TRBJ1-5, with D unresolved. The CDR3 consists of 14 residues. The germline gives CDR1 LNHNV, CDR2 YYDKDF (reference sequence). Trimming removed 0 bases at V and 4 bases at J, with 7 bases between. The CDR3 loop is CATSRDRGNQPQHF. CDR3 in DNA: TGTGCCACCAGCAGAGATCGGGGTAATCAGCCCCAGCATTTT.

The gene calls are TRBV6-5 and TRBJ2-1, with TRBD2 matching 13 bases. J was trimmed by 7 bases and V by 5 bases; bases with no gene match: 5. CDR3 length equals 15 residues. Germline V gene data show CDR1 as MNHEY and CDR2 as SVGAGI. The CDR3 spells CASSKLAGGRNEQFF. The CDR3 DNA reads as TGTGCCAGCAGTAAACTAGCGGGAGGGCGTAATGAGCAGTTCTTC.

The chain links TRBV5-1 to TRBJ2-3, with 7 nucleotides matching TRBD1. CDR3 length equals 13 residues. The V and J ends lost 6 bases and 2 bases, in that order; junction bases with no gene match: 3. The germline gives CDR1 SGHRS, CDR2 YFSETQ. The CDR3 DNA sequence: TGCGCCAGCAACGACAGGGCCACAGATACGCAGTATTTT. Protein product: CASNDRATDTQYF.

V is TRBV5-4 and J is TRBJ1-1; 10 nucleotides agree with TRBD1. J lost 5 bases, V lost 2 bases, and 3 bases had no gene match. Germline lookup yields CDR1 SGHNT and CDR2 YYREEE (reference sequence). The CDR3 has 14 residues. As DNA, the CDR3 is TGTGCCAGCAGCTTCGGGACAGGGGAGACTGAAGCTTTCTTT. Encoded protein: CASSFGTGETEAFF.

The chain carries TRBV11-2 and TRBJ2-1, with D unclear. The germline V and J ends were trimmed by 5 bases and 12 bases, with 23 bases remaining between them. CDR1 SGHAT and CDR2 FQNNGV come from the germline V gene. This CDR3 is 15 amino acids long. The DNA of the CDR3 is TGTGCCAGCAGCCTTTTACGTCACTCCGAGTATGTGCAGTTCTTC. It encodes CASSLLRHSEYVQFF.

The chain couples TRBV4-3 to TRBJ1-2; the D is unclear. Germline-derived CDR1 and CDR2 are LGHNA and YSLEER. V lost 0 bases to trimming and J lost 4 bases, with 15 bases between them. The CDR3 runs to 16 residues. The CDR3 loop reads CASSQDIAGDGYGYTF. In nucleotides, the CDR3 is TGCGCCAGCAGCCAAGATATCGCAGGCGATGGCTATGGCTACACCTTC.

J is TRBJ1-3 and V is TRBV11-2; TRBD1 might be the D (5 bases). Trimming stripped 6 bases from V and 3 bases from J, with 15 bases between. Per the germline V gene, CDR1 is SGHAT and CDR2 is FQNNGV. The CDR3 consists of 15 residues. The CDR3 protein is CASSRLGGVGNTIYF. The CDR3 DNA reads as TGTGCCAGCAGTCGCCTGGGAGGGGTTGGAAACACCATATATTTT.

This chain uses TRBV7-2 with TRBJ1-1; 8 bases are shared with TRBD1. Trimming at V came to 5 bases and at J to 5 bases, leaving 10 bases not matched to a gene. In germline, CDR1 is SGHTA, CDR2 FQGNSA. The CDR3 runs 15 residues. The CDR3 DNA reads TGTGCCAGCAGCCAACGGACAGGGAGGGCGACTGAAGCTTTCTTT. As protein: CASSQRTGRATEAFF.

The chain carries TRBV27 and TRBJ2-1, with a weak D call TRBD2 (6 bases). Germline CDR1 reads MNHEY; CDR2 reads SMNVEV (reference sequence). V was cut by 6 bases and J by 7 bases, with 25 bases left in between. CDR3 length equals 17 residues. The CDR3 region has the DNA TGTGCCAGCAGCCCGAATGAGGGGTGGACTATCCCAAATGAGCAGTTCTTC. It codes for CASSPNEGWTIPNEQFF.

The genes are TRBV30 and TRBJ2-5; D unresolved. Trimming removed 2 bases from V and 4 bases from J, with 2 bases in between. Per germline, CDR1 GTSNPN and CDR2 SVGIG (reference sequence). The CDR3 has 10 amino acids. Written as DNA, the CDR3 is TGTGCCTGGAGTCGAGAGACCCAGTACTTC. This translates into CAWSRETQYF.

Only one count was recorded for this clone. The J gene is TRBJ2-2, the V gene TRBV30; D uncertain. This CDR3 is 14 amino acids long. CDR1 and CDR2 from the germline V gene are GTSNPN and SVGIG (reference sequence). V was cut by 0 bases and J by 4 bases, with 9 bases left in between. The CDR3 DNA reads TGTGCCTGGAGTGTCCCGGGTAGCACCGGGGAGCTGTTTTTT. Translated, it gives CAWSVPGSTGELFF.

CDR3 region: CASGFLTSGAFF. The CDR3 coding sequence is TGTGCTAGTGGTTTTTTAACGTCAGGGGCTTTCTTT. The rearrangement uses TRBV12-5 and TRBJ1-1; TRBD1 is a possible D gene (5 bases). Germline CDR1 is LGHNT and CDR2 is FRNRAP. The CDR3 has 12 residues. Trimming removed 3 bases from V and 11 bases from J, with 13 bases in between.

The chain links TRBV28 to TRBJ2-3, with TRBD1 identical over 8 bases. The ends lost 6 bases at V and 1 base at J; junction bases unmatched: 12. From germline, CDR1 is MDHEN and CDR2 SYDVKM. The CDR3 has 17 residues. In DNA form, the CDR3 reads TGTGCCAGCAGGGCCACCTCGGGACAGGCGGGCACAGATACGCAGTATTTT. It yields the protein CASRATSGQAGTDTQYF.

The rearrangement uses TRBV7-2 and TRBJ2-3, with 8 bases identical to TRBD2. The junction had 9 bases not matched to a gene; V was cut back by 4 bases and J by 3 bases. In germline, CDR1 is SGHTA, CDR2 FQGNSA. CDR3 length: 16 residues. The CDR3 here is CASSSLAGLKTDTQYF. CDR3 nucleotides: TGTGCCAGCAGCTCCTTAGCGGGACTAAAAACAGATACGCAGTATTTT.

This rearrangement joins TRBV4-1 to TRBJ1-1, with 7 positions matching TRBD1. V lost 1 base to trimming and J lost 7 bases; unmatched junction nucleotides: 0. The CDR3 covers 12 residues. Germline CDR1 is MGHRA and CDR2 is YSYEKL. CDR3 coding DNA: TGCGCCAGCAGCCAAGGGACAGGTGAAGCTTTCTTT. Amino acids: CASSQGTGEAFF.

The chain joins TRBV7-9 to TRBJ1-5, with 10 bases lining up with TRBD1. The germline gives CDR1 SEHNR, CDR2 FQNEAQ (reference sequence). V shed 1 base and J 1 base; nucleotides not matched to a gene: 4. The CDR3 has 17 amino acids. For the CDR3, the DNA is TGTGCCAGCAGCTTAGTTGGGACAGGGGTGAGCAATCAGCCCCAGCATTTT. Translated: CASSLVGTGVSNQPQHF.

J is TRBJ2-1 and V is TRBV30; TRBD2 agrees at 7 bases. Losses at the gene ends were 0 bases for V and 4 bases for J; bases not matched to a gene: 12. Germline V lookup: CDR1 GTSNPN, CDR2 SVGIG (reference sequence). The CDR3 length is 17 residues. CDR3 in amino acids: CAWSVTGGGRAYNEQFF. The CDR3 bases are TGTGCCTGGAGTGTAACCGGTGGGGGGAGGGCTTACAATGAGCAGTTCTTC.

This clone appeared a single time. J is TRBJ2-2 and V is TRBV4-1; no reliable D call. Germline assignment: CDR1 MGHRA and CDR2 YSYEKL. The CDR3 runs to 15 residues. V dropped 0 bases and J dropped 6 bases, with 11 bases sitting between them. In DNA, the CDR3 is TGCGCCAGCAGCCAAGAAGAGTGGGCCTCCGGGGAGCTGTTTTTT. Its translation is CASSQEEWASGELFF.

The rearrangement links TRBV25-1 to TRBJ2-3, with D perhaps TRBD1 (5 bases). V lost 4 bases, J lost 6 bases, and 17 bases lay in between. Germline V gene sequence: CDR1 MGHDK, CDR2 SYGVNS. This CDR3 region has 15 residues. CDR3 region: CASSADRPRSDTQYF. CDR3 nucleotide sequence: TGTGCCAGCAGTGCTGACAGACCCCGTAGCGATACGCAGTATTTT. The full variable domain, its missing parts supplied by reference TRBV25-1 and TRBJ2-3, is EADIYQTPRYLVIGTGKKITLECSQTMGHDKMYWYQQDPGMELHLIHYSYGVNSTEKGDLSSESTVSRIRTEHFPLTLESARPSHTSQYLCASSADRPRSDTQYFGPGTRLTVL.

This chain connects TRBV5-1 to TRBJ2-3; D is perhaps TRBD2 (7 bases). The germline V and J ends were trimmed by 4 bases and 3 bases, with 24 bases remaining between them. Germline V gene lookup returns CDR1 SGHRS and CDR2 YFSETQ. There are 18 residues in the CDR3. The CDR3 protein is CASSAGIRQGRGTDTQYF. Written as DNA, the CDR3 is TGCGCCAGCAGCGCCGGGATTCGTCAGGGGAGGGGTACAGATACGCAGTATTTT.

This clone has a single count. V gene TRBV5-1 combines with J gene TRBJ1-6; 7 bases agree with TRBD1. The CDR3 contains 16 residues. Germline values: CDR1 SGHRS, CDR2 YFSETQ. Trimming cost V 5 bases and J 8 bases; bases outside gene matches: 13. For the CDR3, the DNA is TGCGCCAGCAGACCCCGTACAGGGGCGTACGATTCACCCCTCCACTTT. Residues: CASRPRTGAYDSPLHF.

DNA for the CDR3: TGTGCCAGTAGTATCAGGGACAGCGATGGCTACACCTTC. It yields the protein CASSIRDSDGYTF. V is TRBV19 and J is TRBJ1-2; TRBD1 aligns across 7 bases. Germline CDR1 is LNHDA and CDR2 is SQIVND (reference sequence). Trimming removed 3 bases from V and 6 bases from J; junction bases left unmatched: 4. The CDR3 totals 13 residues.

The chain joins TRBV28 to TRBJ1-2; 9 bases align to TRBD1. Trimming at V came to 6 bases and at J to 8 bases, leaving 10 bases not matched to a gene. Germline CDR1 MDHEN, CDR2 SYDVKM. The CDR3 is 14 residues long. CDR3 nucleotides: TGTGCCAGCAGGTTACCGGGACAGGGTCCGGGCTACACCTTC. It encodes CASRLPGQGPGYTF.